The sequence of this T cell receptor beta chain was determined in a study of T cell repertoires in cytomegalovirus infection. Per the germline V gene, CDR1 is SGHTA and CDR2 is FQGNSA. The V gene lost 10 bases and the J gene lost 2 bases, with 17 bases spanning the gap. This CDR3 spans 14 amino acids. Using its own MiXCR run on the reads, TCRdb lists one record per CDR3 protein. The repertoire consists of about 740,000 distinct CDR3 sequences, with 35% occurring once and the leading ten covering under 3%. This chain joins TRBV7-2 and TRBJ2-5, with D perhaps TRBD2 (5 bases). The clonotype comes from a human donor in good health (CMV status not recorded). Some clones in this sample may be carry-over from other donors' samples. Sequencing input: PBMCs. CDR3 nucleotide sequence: TGTGCCAACCACCTTGGCGGGCTACAAGAGACCCAGTACTTC. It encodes CANHLGGLQETQYF.